The rows below give T cell receptor beta chains drawn from one sample of a study of CD8 T cells in Susac syndrome. Each CDR3 protein gets one entry after TCRdb re-called the immunoSEQ multiplex PCR reads with MiXCR. The sample yields about 150,000 distinct CDR3 sequences, about 95% seen once. Sequences were obtained from CD4+ T cells from PBMCs. Receptors originate from a human donor with Susac syndrome. Both conserved end residues are part of each CDR3.

len | v_gene | CDR3aa
13 | TRBV10-3 | CAISESGSGPQYF
17 | TRBV11-2 | CASSPQGAAPGANVLTF
12 | TRBV20-1 | CSLSGGANIQYF
14 | TRBV5-1 | CASSFRQGQETQYF
15 | TRBV15 | CATSRDQQPNEKLFF
17 | TRBV14 | CASSQDHLDSGGPEQYF
14 | TRBV11-2 | CASSHFGQGDGYTF
16 | TRBV12-5 | CASGFSPSGGTYEQYF
13 | TRBV18 | CASSPGPTDTQYF
15 | TRBV7-9 | CASSSPDRGKETQYF
15 | TRBV7-3 | CASSPRGGEWNIQYF
13 | TRBV7-9 | CASSLDFQPDLNF
15 | TRBV4-1 | CASSPTSGGAREQFF
14 | TRBV20-1 | CSARDPRGDTEAFF
14 | TRBV20-1 | CSARTVVRGTEAFF
18 | TRBV20-1 | CSARDRHFGRPNQETQYF
14 | TRBV18 | CASSPPGQGWEQYF
17 | TRBV13 | CASSLSGRGGSTDTQYF
14 | TRBV12-3/TRBV12-4 | CASTIGERNQPQHF
14 | TRBV5-1 | CARLPTTTGNTIYF
16 | TRBV6-5 | CASSYSGSGAFYEQYF
16 | TRBV9 | CASSPRLAGERETQYF
16 | TRBV6-1 | CASSLGWEAGAEELFF
12 | TRBV29-1 | CSVGVGEETQYF
12 | TRBV6-5 | CASSPNADTQYF
14 | TRBV7-2 | CASSFSSSTDTQYF
14 | TRBV5-1 | CASSFSGSSYEQYF
13 | TRBV7-8 | CASSLGGGLEQFF
18 | TRBV6-5 | CASSYTGGGPRDTDTQYF
14 | TRBV29-1 | CSVEAPSSNYGYTF
15 | TRBV25-1 | CASSDRAGGKDTQYF
14 | TRBV20-1 | CSADSLAGEETQYF
12 | TRBV29-1 | CSVRGQNEKLFF
12 | TRBV24-1 | CATSGSTDTQYF
14 | TRBV12-3/TRBV12-4 | CASSFRAANYGYTF
13 | TRBV11-3 | CASSFRRFNEQFF